The 20 T cell receptor beta chains reported below all come from one sample, sequenced in a study of blood T cell repertoires in COVID-19. Sequencing was performed with immunoSEQ multiplex PCR; in TCRdb, only in-frame clones are kept and a portion is missing. The sample consists of over 200,000 clones, roughly 87% of them appearing once. Sequencing was done on a sample of peripheral blood. Every receptor here comes from a young woman with acute or convalescent COVID-19.

The chain is built from TRBV30 and TRBJ1-4; D gene ambiguous. The V and J ends lost 3 bases and 10 bases respectively, with 9 bases between them. The CDR3 is 11 residues long. CDR1 is GTSNPN and CDR2 is SVGIG in the germline V gene (reference sequence). DNA of the CDR3: TGTGCCTGGAGCACCAGAATAAAACTGTTTTTT. Protein sequence: CAWSTRIKLFF.

V and J are TRBV29-1 and TRBJ2-7; D possibly corresponds to TRBD2 (5 bases). Germline loops: CDR1 SQVTM, CDR2 ANQGSEA. The CDR3 is made up of 11 amino acids. Trimming left V 4 bases short and J 6 bases short, with 10 bases between. CDR3 nucleotide sequence: TGCAGCGTTGGAGGGATCCTCGAGCAGTACTTC. As protein: CSVGGILEQYF.

The J gene is TRBJ2-5, the V gene TRBV6-5; 8 nucleotides agree with TRBD1. Germline lookup yields CDR1 MNHEY and CDR2 SVGAGI. V shed 6 bases, J shed 3 bases, and the junction held 3 bases outside the gene matches. This CDR3 spans 13 amino acids. CDR3 nucleotides: TGTGCCAGCAGCCTACAGGGGGAAGAGACCCAGTACTTC. It specifies CASSLQGEETQYF.

This clone was observed a single time. The chain employs TRBV25-1 and TRBJ1-2; D is perhaps TRBD1 (6 bases). The V end was cut by 3 bases, the J end by 1 base, with 9 bases between. The CDR3 totals 14 residues. Germline lookup yields CDR1 MGHDK and CDR2 SYGVNS. In DNA, the CDR3 is TGTGCCAGCAGTGAGACAGGATTTAACTATGGCTACACCTTC. It is translated as CASSETGFNYGYTF.

This chain links TRBV5-4 with TRBJ2-1; 11 bases fit TRBD2. This CDR3 has 16 residues. Germline loops: CDR1 SGHNT, CDR2 YYREEE (reference sequence). J lost 5 bases, V lost 4 bases, and 8 bases had no gene match. As DNA, the CDR3 is TGTGCCAGCAGCCACCTCCTAGCGGGAGGCCACAATGAGCAGTTCTTC. Its translation: CASSHLLAGGHNEQFF.

The chain uses TRBV6-6 and TRBJ2-1; D may be TRBD2 (5 bases). Trimming removed 10 bases from V and 7 bases from J, with 11 bases in between. The V gene's germline CDR1 is MNHNY and CDR2 SVGAGI (reference sequence). CDR3 length: 11 residues. Here the CDR3 reads CATAWRNEQFF. The CDR3 nucleotides are TGTGCCACCGCATGGAGGAATGAGCAGTTCTTC.

The chain combines TRBV4-1 with TRBJ2-7; 9 positions agree with TRBD2. In germline, CDR1 is MGHRA, CDR2 YSYEKL. J lost 4 bases, V lost 4 bases, and 8 bases had no gene match. CDR3 length equals 15 residues. As DNA, the CDR3 is TGCGCCAGCAGCCCCGGGGTAGCGGGAGCTTACGAGCAGTACTTC. Its translation: CASSPGVAGAYEQYF.

This clone was counted a single time. The V and J genes are TRBV24-1 and TRBJ2-2, with D tentatively TRBD1 (6 bases). The germline CDR1 and CDR2 sequences are KGHDR and SFDVKD. Trimming left V 1 base short and J 2 bases short, with 13 bases between. The CDR3 runs 17 residues. The CDR3 protein is CATSDFSGVANTGELFF. The CDR3 region has the DNA TGTGCCACCAGTGATTTTTCAGGGGTGGCCAACACCGGGGAGCTGTTTTTT.

The chain links TRBV4-3 to TRBJ2-3, with 10 bases identical to TRBD2. CDR1 is LGHNA, CDR2 YSLEER, per germline. The CDR3 sequence is 17 residues long. V lost 0 bases to trimming and J lost 6 bases; unmatched junction nucleotides: 9. CDR3 amino acids: CASSQEASGRALDTQYF. The CDR3 region has the DNA TGCGCCAGCAGCCAAGAGGCAAGCGGGAGGGCCCTCGATACGCAGTATTTT.

V gene TRBV30 combines with J gene TRBJ1-4; TRBD1 matches at 9 bases. Germline V gene data show CDR1 as GTSNPN and CDR2 as SVGIG (reference sequence). J gave up 6 bases and V 3 bases, and 5 bases lay outside the gene matches. There are 14 residues in the CDR3. The DNA of the CDR3 is TGTGCCTGGAGCACAGGGGGCGGGTATGAAAAACTGTTTTTT. Its protein is CAWSTGGGYEKLFF.

This clone was seen just once. The J gene is TRBJ2-1, the V gene TRBV5-6, with 7 bases lining up with TRBD1. The V segment lost 0 bases and the J segment 2 bases; nucleotides outside the gene matches: 5. The germline gives CDR1 SGHDT, CDR2 YYEEEE. This CDR3 contains 16 residues. The CDR3 DNA sequence: TGTGCCAGCAGCTTGGGACAGGGATTACCCTACAATGAGCAGTTCTTC. Protein product: CASSLGQGLPYNEQFF.

This chain connects TRBV3-1 (or the pseudogene TRBV3-2) to TRBJ2-1; weak D call: TRBD1 (5 bases). V lost 4 bases and J 6 bases, leaving 7 bases between the germline ends. The germline V gene encodes CDR1 LGHDT and CDR2 YNNKEL (reference sequence). This CDR3 spans 12 amino acids. The CDR3 sequence is CASSPTVNEQFF. The DNA of the CDR3 is TGTGCCAGCAGCCCGACAGTCAATGAGCAGTTCTTC.

This sequence joins TRBV7-2 and TRBJ2-3; D uncertain. The V end was cut by 1 base, the J end by 0 bases, with 5 bases between. CDR3 length equals 14 residues. In germline, CDR1 is SGHTA, CDR2 FQGNSA. Here the CDR3 DNA reads TGTGCCAGCAGCTTAGTGGCAAGCACAGATACGCAGTATTTT. It yields the protein CASSLVASTDTQYF.

The rearrangement links TRBV25-1 to TRBJ2-1; 16 bases are shared with TRBD2. The V and J ends lost 4 bases and 7 bases, in that order; junction bases with no gene match: 10. The germline V gene encodes CDR1 MGHDK and CDR2 SYGVNS. There are 18 residues in the CDR3. Written as DNA, the CDR3 is TGTGCCAGCAGTGGAAGACCCGGGACTAGCGGGAGGGAGAATGAGCAGTTCTTC. Protein: CASSGRPGTSGRENEQFF.

The chain uses TRBV7-8 and TRBJ2-7, with TRBD2 identical over 9 bases. The germline V gene encodes CDR1 SGHVS and CDR2 FQNEAQ. Unmatched junction bases numbered 16, after V lost 2 bases and J lost 2 bases. The CDR3 spans 19 residues. CDR3 coding DNA: TGTGCCAGCAGCTTACAGGGTGTCGGGCGGCCTAGCGGGACCTACGAGCAGTACTTC. This codes for CASSLQGVGRPSGTYEQYF.

In its sample, this clone was seen many times. This specimen includes other DNA sequences encoding the same CDR3. The chain employs TRBV5-1 and TRBJ2-3; D might be TRBD2 (5 bases). The CDR3 runs 15 residues. Trimming shortened V by 0 bases and J by 0 bases, and 8 bases separated the two germline ends. CDR1 and CDR2 (germline): SGHRS, YFSETQ. In nucleotides, the CDR3 is TGCGCCAGCAGCTTGGAGGGCGGGAGCACAGATACGCAGTATTTT. Translating it yields CASSLEGGSTDTQYF.

The chain carries TRBV6-2 or TRBV6-3 and TRBJ2-1, with 13 nucleotides matching TRBD2. The CDR3 spans 16 residues. The V segment lost 4 bases and the J segment 1 base; nucleotides outside the gene matches: 1. The germline CDR1 and CDR2 sequences are MNHEY and SVGEGT. The DNA of the CDR3 is TGTGCCAGCAGTTCGGGACTAGCGGGATCCTACAATGAGCAGTTCTTC. It encodes CASSSGLAGSYNEQFF.

The DNA of the CDR3 is TGTGCCAGCACTTTGTTATGGCGGGAGATAGACACCGGGGAGCTGTTTTTT. Its protein product is CASTLLWREIDTGELFF. V and J are TRBV27 and TRBJ2-2, with 7 bases identical to TRBD2. The CDR3 contains 17 residues. After removal of 7 bases from V and 3 bases from J, the junction contained 14 bases not matched to a gene. Germline assignment: CDR1 MNHEY and CDR2 SMNVEV (reference sequence).

The rearrangement uses TRBV7-3 and TRBJ2-1; tentatively, D is TRBD2 (6 bases). The CDR3 is 15 amino acids. V lost 5 bases to trimming and J lost 4 bases, with 15 bases between them. CDR1 and CDR2 (germline): SGHTA, FQGTGA. The CDR3 protein is CASSTTGSSYNEQFF. The DNA for the CDR3 is TGTGCCAGCAGCACCACCGGGAGCTCGTACAATGAGCAGTTCTTC.

The sample holds a few counts of this clone. The rearrangement uses TRBV5-1 and TRBJ1-4, with 7 positions matching TRBD1. This CDR3 has 14 amino acids. The germline CDR1 and CDR2 sequences are SGHRS and YFSETQ. J was trimmed by 2 bases and V by 4 bases; bases with no gene match: 2. CDR3 region: CASSETGTNEKLFF. The DNA for the CDR3 is TGCGCCAGCAGCGAGACAGGGACTAATGAAAAACTGTTTTTT.